What follows describes a single T cell receptor (beta chain). The antigen remains unidentified. This specimen belongs to a study of OX40 agonist ivuxolimab in advanced cancers. Turning to the study itself: The dose-escalation group included hepatocellular carcinoma, melanoma, renal cell carcinoma and head and neck cancer. The eligibility criteria allowed prior anti-PD-1, anti-PD-L1 or anti-CTLA-4 therapy, and approximately 38% had some. Study results and limitations: In general, CD8+ T cells held more expanded clones than CD4+ did, on average. At 0.1 to 3.0 mg/kg, clonal expansion of CD4+ and CD8+ blood T cells had occurred by week 6.

V was clipped by 3 bases and J by 4 bases, with 10 bases between them. The germline V gene has CDR1 SGHNT and CDR2 YYREEE (reference sequence). The CDR3 consists of 13 residues. TCRdb's table, derived via immunoSEQ multiplex PCR, lists solely in-frame clones and lacks some. The sample records roughly 56,000 clones, roughly 85% being singletons. This sequence joins TRBV5-4 and TRBJ1-2; weak D call: TRBD1 (6 bases). The source of this sequence is an adult with an advanced solid tumor such as melanoma, head and neck, liver or kidney cancer. The sample was CD4+ or CD8+ T cells sorted from blood, taken in a trial of the OX40 agonist ivuxolimab. CDR3: CASSSGQIYGYTF. The CDR3 nucleotides read TGTGCCAGCAGCTCTGGACAGATCTATGGCTACACCTTC.